These 9 T cell receptor beta chains share one sample of origin, sequenced in a study of blood T cell dynamics during melanoma immunotherapy. Time point: pre-treatment baseline. Measured with immunoSEQ multiplex PCR; TCRdb has only the in-frame clones, and not every one. The sample has roughly 25,000 clones; 70% to 90% are singletons. Sequencing was performed on blood, taken from a patient treated with checkpoint blockade. The receptor source for this set is a human donor with melanoma.

The rearrangement uses TRBV6-5 and TRBJ2-7; no definite D call. Trimming cost V 1 base and J 2 bases, with 9 bases left between them. Germline V lookup: CDR1 MNHEY, CDR2 SVGAGI. This CDR3 has 14 residues. The CDR3 nucleotides read TGTGCCAGCAGTTACTTCTACGGAACCTACGAGCAGTACTTC. Translated: CASSYFYGTYEQYF.

This chain links TRBV6-1 with TRBJ2-4; D is possibly TRBD2 (6 bases). Germline V lookup: CDR1 MNHNS, CDR2 SASEGT. Trimming left V 4 bases short and J 9 bases short, with 22 bases between. The CDR3 totals 16 residues. CDR3 nucleotides: TGTGCCAGCAGTGGGGCATCCCAAGCGGGCTTAGGCATTCAGTACTTC. Translated: CASSGASQAGLGIQYF.

The chain is built from TRBV11-2 and TRBJ1-1; no definite D call. The CDR3 length is 14 residues. Germline V gives CDR1 SGHAT, CDR2 FQNNGV. Trimming removed 5 bases at V and 1 base at J, with 11 bases between. CDR3 residues: CASSTFNRNTEAFF. CDR3 DNA sequence: TGTGCCAGCAGCACCTTTAACAGGAACACTGAAGCTTTCTTT.

This sequence joins TRBV5-1 and TRBJ2-5; no clear D gene. Per the germline V gene, CDR1 is SGHRS and CDR2 is YFSETQ. Trimming took off 4 bases at V and 0 bases at J, with 13 bases between the two ends. The CDR3 totals 15 residues. CDR3 loop: CASSHNLLYQETQYF. CDR3 coding DNA: TGCGCCAGCAGCCACAACCTACTGTACCAAGAGACCCAGTACTTC.

This clone turned up a few times. This rearrangement joins TRBV29-1 to TRBJ1-1; D is possibly TRBD1 (6 bases). The CDR3 spans 12 residues. Trimming took 5 bases from V and 4 from J, leaving 11 bases between them. Per the germline V gene, CDR1 is SQVTM and CDR2 is ANQGSEA. The CDR3 DNA is TGCAGCGTTCGAACAGGGACCACTGAAGCTTTCTTT. Its translation: CSVRTGTTEAFF.

V gene TRBV27 combines with J gene TRBJ1-5; D might be TRBD1 (5 bases). V gave up 2 bases and J gave up 5 bases, with 10 bases separating them. Germline V CDR1 and CDR2: MNHEY, SMNVEV (reference sequence). The CDR3 is 14 amino acids. For the CDR3, the DNA is TGTGCCAGCAGTTTAATAGGGGCCGATCAGCCCCAGCATTTT. Protein sequence: CASSLIGADQPQHF.

This clone has just a few counts. V usage is TRBV5-1 and J usage is TRBJ2-7; D gene ambiguous. Germline CDR1 is SGHRS and CDR2 is YFSETQ. The CDR3 has 13 amino acids. V was cut by 0 bases and J by 1 base, with 5 bases left in between. In nucleotides, the CDR3 is TGCGCCAGCAGCTTGGCCGGGTCCTACGAGCAGTACTTC. It translates to CASSLAGSYEQYF.

This chain uses TRBV28 with TRBJ1-6; no firm D call. This CDR3 region has 13 residues. The germline gives CDR1 MDHEN, CDR2 SYDVKM. V lost 2 bases, J lost 2 bases, and 1 base lay in between. The CDR3 loop is CASSLPYNSPLHF. CDR3 sequence (DNA): TGTGCCAGCAGTTTACCCTATAATTCACCCCTCCACTTT.

The chain carries TRBV9 and TRBJ2-2; weak D call: TRBD2 (6 bases). Germline CDR1 SGDLS, CDR2 YYNGEE. This CDR3 spans 16 amino acids. V lost 0 bases and J 0 bases, leaving 9 bases between the germline ends. The CDR3 protein is CASSVEGRPNTGELFF. CDR3 DNA: TGTGCCAGCAGCGTAGAGGGGAGGCCGAACACCGGGGAGCTGTTTTTT.